This T cell receptor beta chain is from a study of early T cells in non-severe SARS-CoV-2 infection. In the study overall: The sequenced material was bulk RNA from unsorted whole blood, and its chains were unpaired.

J was trimmed by 0 bases and V by 2 bases; bases with no gene match: 3. Germline lookup yields CDR1 MNHEY and CDR2 SVGAGI. This CDR3 has 16 amino acids. MiXCR, applied by TCRdb to the 5' RACE reads, yields one record per CDR3 protein. Here the sample spans tens of thousands of distinct CDR3 sequences, more than 9% being singletons. This clonotype originated in an adult who was a healthcare worker with PCR-confirmed SARS-CoV-2 infection or an uninfected control (not recorded which). Sequenced material: whole blood. This chain joins TRBV6-5 and TRBJ1-1; 10 bases are shared with TRBD1. The CDR3 sequence: CASSYGTGALNTEAFF. The CDR3 DNA reads TGTGCCAGCAGTTACGGGACAGGGGCTTTGAACACTGAAGCTTTCTTT.